This T cell receptor beta chain was identified in a study of T cells in Graves' hyperthyroidism and ophthalmopathy. Regarding this clonotype: Its specificity is not known.

Study outcomes and limitations: Most thyroid-expanded clonotypes above 0.001 were also found in blood. A model built on 13 V-J features separated ophthalmopathy from stable hyperthyroidism.

Criteria for exclusion of patients were uncontrolled infection, other autoimmune disease, pregnancy or lactation. In making diagnoses, clinical symptoms, serum thyroxine and TRAb, thyroid ultrasound and orbital computed tomography were all used. TCR beta CDR3 regions were amplified from RNA. An initial round of RT-PCR targeting the TCR CDR3 relied on the HTBI primer set. One entry per CDR3 protein, called by TCRdb with MiXCR from the multiplex PCR reads. The sample consists of 650,000 to 800,000 distinct CDR3 sequences, 45% of them appearing once. The CDR3 has 13 amino acids. Trimming took off 8 bases at V and 5 bases at J, with 15 bases between the two ends.

The chain carries TRBV12-3 or TRBV12-4 and TRBJ2-5; D is possibly TRBD2 (7 bases). This receptor was identified in an adult man with Graves' disease, either hyperthyroidism or ophthalmopathy (not recorded which). Sequencing used peripheral blood or thyroid tissue (not recorded which). The CDR3 protein is CASLKGGGETQYF. The DNA of the CDR3 is TGTGCCAGCCTCAAGGGGGGAGGGGAGACCCAGTACTTC.